Described below is a single T cell receptor beta chain sequence and its context. Its target is not known. These data are taken from a study of long-term antiretroviral therapy in people with HIV. Findings of the study overall: Those clones which expanded before ART made up the dominant part of the repertoire at all time points. Transplant-donor-level diversity was not reached after ART, though diversity increased. Relative to control repertoires, HIV repertoires exhibited narrower CDR3 length ranges.

Treatment locations for all participants with HIV were in the United States. Unmatched junction bases numbered 13, after V lost 4 bases and J lost 3 bases. The CDR3 length is 17 residues. Germline CDR1 and CDR2: SGHDN and FVKESK. Researchers report immunoSEQ v3.0 was run at survey level. Assay used: immunoSEQ multiplex PCR; TCRdb lists only in-frame clones, some missing. The data show tens of thousands of clones, with roughly 83% seen just once and roughly 6% held by the top ten. The chain uses TRBV14 and TRBJ2-3; 7 nucleotides match TRBD2. The sequencing used unsorted PBMCs, collected 0.7 years before starting antiretroviral therapy. This receptor was identified in a man in his thirties or forties with HIV. CDR3 residues: CASSPHSLAPGTDTQYF. CDR3 sequence (DNA): TGTGCCAGCAGCCCACACTCACTAGCGCCGGGAACAGATACGCAGTATTTT.